One and the same sample provided the 25 T cell receptor beta chains below, sequenced in a study of blood T cell repertoires in COVID-19. The method was immunoSEQ multiplex PCR; TCRdb's version includes in-frame clones alone and lacks a portion of them. The table records 150,000 to 200,000 clones, about 86% of them present only once. Sequencing was carried out using peripheral blood. All receptors come from a man between 60 and 70 years old with acute or convalescent COVID-19.

The V call is TRBV6-6, the J call TRBJ1-2; possible D gene TRBD1, 5 bases. Germline assignment: CDR1 MNHNY and CDR2 SVGAGI (reference sequence). The CDR3 covers 13 residues. With 5 bases removed from V and 4 bases from J, the gap between germline ends came to 11 bases. CDR3 sequence (DNA): TGTGCCAGCAGTCCTGCAGGGTCCTATGGCTACACCTTC. It is translated as CASSPAGSYGYTF.

The V gene is TRBV27, the J gene TRBJ2-7, with TRBD1 as a possible D gene (5 bases). Germline V gene data show CDR1 as MNHEY and CDR2 as SMNVEV (reference sequence). This CDR3 region has 14 residues. V shed 5 bases and J shed 4 bases, with 15 bases lying between them. This chain's CDR3 is CASSPTGHRYEQYF. CDR3 coding DNA: TGTGCCAGCAGTCCTACTGGACATCGGTACGAGCAGTACTTC.

The rearrangement joins TRBV4-1 to TRBJ2-3; 7 bases are a match to TRBD1. Germline V gene lookup returns CDR1 MGHRA and CDR2 YSYEKL. This CDR3 has 17 amino acids. After removal of 2 bases from V and 2 bases from J, the junction contained 10 bases not matched to a gene. In DNA, the CDR3 is TGCGCCAGCAGCCAAAGTCGTACAGGGGCCCCCACAGATACGCAGTATTTT. Translation gives CASSQSRTGAPTDTQYF.

This clone was counted a few times. The chain carries TRBV5-1 and TRBJ2-7; TRBD1 aligns across 9 bases. The ends lost 2 bases at V and 2 bases at J; junction bases unmatched: 8. CDR3 length: 16 residues. CDR1 and CDR2 (germline): SGHRS, YFSETQ. Here the CDR3 reads CASSLSTGGAAYEQYF. CDR3 nucleotides: TGCGCCAGCAGCTTATCCACAGGGGGCGCGGCCTACGAGCAGTACTTC.

This sequence joins TRBV5-1 and TRBJ2-7; D not certain. The V gene lost 3 bases and the J gene lost 4 bases, with 11 bases spanning the gap. Germline V gene sequence: CDR1 SGHRS, CDR2 YFSETQ. The CDR3 extends over 13 amino acids. CDR3 bases: TGCGCCAGCAGCTCACTCGGGTCGTACGAGCAGTACTTC. It codes for CASSSLGSYEQYF.

A few counts support this clone. The J gene is TRBJ2-7, the V gene TRBV11-2; D ambiguous. Germline CDR1 is SGHAT and CDR2 is FQNNGV. The CDR3 sequence is 13 residues long. V shed 5 bases and J shed 3 bases, with 11 bases lying between them. The CDR3 sequence: CASSPNLSYEQYF. The CDR3 region has the DNA TGTGCCAGCAGCCCAAACCTGAGCTACGAGCAGTACTTC.

The rearrangement joins TRBV5-8 to TRBJ2-7; TRBD1 matches at 12 bases. Germline CDR1 and CDR2: SGHTS and YDEGEE. The CDR3 is made up of 14 amino acids. J was trimmed by 6 bases and V by 3 bases; bases with no gene match: 4. The chain's CDR3 is CASSWDRGRPEQYF. The CDR3 coding sequence is TGTGCCAGCAGCTGGGACAGGGGGCGCCCCGAGCAGTACTTC.

The chain employs TRBV4-2 and TRBJ1-1; D is uncertain. The CDR3 runs 14 residues. Trimming took 1 base from V and 4 from J, leaving 10 bases between them. Germline lookup yields CDR1 LGHNA and CDR2 YNFKEQ. CDR3 amino acids: CASSQVRGPTEAFF. In DNA, the CDR3 is TGTGCCAGCAGCCAAGTCCGAGGGCCCACTGAAGCTTTCTTT.

Many counts were recorded for this clone. The J gene is TRBJ1-2, the V gene TRBV27; 10 bases match TRBD1. The CDR3 is 13 residues long. Germline V gives CDR1 MNHEY, CDR2 SMNVEV (reference sequence). The V gene end was trimmed by 5 bases and the J gene end by 7 bases; junction bases not matched to a gene: 4. The CDR3 sequence is CASSPRDRGGYTF. CDR3 in DNA: TGTGCCAGCAGTCCCCGGGACAGGGGTGGCTACACCTTC.

The chain employs TRBV12-5 and TRBJ2-5, with TRBD2 identical over 7 bases. This CDR3 has 12 residues. With 5 bases clipped from V and 5 bases from J, the junction kept 2 bases outside the gene matches. Looked up from germline, CDR1 is LGHNT and CDR2 is FRNRAP. DNA of the CDR3: TGTGCTAGTGGTCTCGGGGGGGAGACCCAGTACTTC. This sequence encodes CASGLGGETQYF.

The chain's CDR3 is CASSEGRSGNTIYF. In nucleotides, the CDR3 is TGTGCCAGCAGTGAAGGGAGGTCTGGAAACACCATATATTTT. The V gene is TRBV6-1, the J gene TRBJ1-3; D gene uncertain. Trimming took 1 base from V and 1 from J, leaving 5 bases between them. The CDR3 sequence is 14 residues long. Germline V lookup: CDR1 MNHNS, CDR2 SASEGT.

In this sample, this clone turned up once. The CDR3 bases are TGTGCCAGCAGCGTAGGACAGGGATATGGCTACACCTTC. Its translation is CASSVGQGYGYTF. The chain links TRBV9 to TRBJ1-2; 7 bases line up with TRBD1. This CDR3 region has 13 residues. Germline V gene sequence: CDR1 SGDLS, CDR2 YYNGEE. The J segment lost 5 bases and the V segment lost 0 bases, leaving 1 base of the junction unmatched.

V gene TRBV12-3 or TRBV12-4 combines with J gene TRBJ2-4, with D possibly being TRBD2 (6 bases). V was clipped by 1 base and J by 11 bases, with 12 bases between them. There are 13 residues in the CDR3. The CDR3 nucleotides read TGTGCCAGCAGTTTAGTTCCGGGGGACTTTCAGTACTTC. Protein sequence: CASSLVPGDFQYF.

In its sample, this clone was seen once. V is TRBV19 and J is TRBJ2-2, with 8 bases fitting TRBD2. The CDR3 has 15 amino acids. Trimming cost V 5 bases and J 1 base; bases outside gene matches: 3. Germline V gene lookup returns CDR1 LNHDA and CDR2 SQIVND (reference sequence). The CDR3 spells CASSLAGMNTGELFF. The DNA for the CDR3 is TGTGCCAGTAGTTTAGCGGGAATGAACACCGGGGAGCTGTTTTTT.

The genes are TRBV3-1 (or the pseudogene TRBV3-2) and TRBJ2-1; 9 bases align to TRBD2. The CDR3 contains 16 residues. J gave up 1 base and V 5 bases, and 6 bases lay outside the gene matches. Germline loops: CDR1 LGHDT, CDR2 YNNKEL (reference sequence). The CDR3 region has the DNA TGTGCCAGCAGCGGACTCACTAGCGGGTCCTACAATGAGCAGTTCTTC. Translation: CASSGLTSGSYNEQFF.

The rearrangement links TRBV10-2 to TRBJ1-2; D unresolved. Trimming cost V 2 bases and J 3 bases, with 10 bases left between them. CDR1 WSHSY and CDR2 SAAADI come from the germline V gene. This CDR3 comprises 14 residues. This CDR3 reads CASSEGARDYGYTF. CDR3 nucleotide sequence: TGCGCCAGCAGTGAGGGTGCGCGAGACTATGGCTACACCTTC.

The rearrangement joins TRBV9 to TRBJ1-1, with 9 bases aligning to TRBD1. The ends lost 0 bases at V and 1 base at J; junction bases unmatched: 7. This CDR3 spans 17 amino acids. The V gene's germline CDR1 is SGDLS and CDR2 YYNGEE. The CDR3 protein is CASSVGGTGPSNTEAFF. Here the CDR3 DNA reads TGTGCCAGCAGCGTAGGAGGGACAGGGCCGTCGAACACTGAAGCTTTCTTT.

Turning to this clone: A read error may produce the germline difference seen at one junction end. The chain has TRBV11-2 and TRBJ2-1; D not resolved. The germline V gene has CDR1 SGHAT and CDR2 FQNNGV. This CDR3 spans 12 amino acids. The CDR3 DNA sequence: TGTGCCAGCAGCTTAATGCGGCGAGCGCCAATCTTC. The encoded protein is CASSLMRRAPIF.

This clone was picked up one time. In nucleotides, the CDR3 is TGCAGCGTTAGGCCCGGGACAGGGGGCAATGAGCAGTTCTTC. Translated, it gives CSVRPGTGGNEQFF. The chain recombines TRBV29-1 with TRBJ2-1; TRBD1 agrees at 11 bases. This CDR3 spans 14 amino acids. The germline V gene encodes CDR1 SQVTM and CDR2 ANQGSEA. V lost 5 bases, J lost 6 bases, and 6 bases stayed unmatched.

This chain connects TRBV28 to TRBJ1-1; D not resolved. The germline V gene encodes CDR1 MDHEN and CDR2 SYDVKM. The CDR3 has 14 residues. Trimming removed 2 bases from V and 0 bases from J, with 7 bases in between. The CDR3 coding sequence is TGTGCCAGCAGTTTAGCGGATATGAACACTGAAGCTTTCTTT. This encodes CASSLADMNTEAFF.

This clone was seen a few times. The rearrangement links TRBV5-1 to TRBJ2-1, with 8 bases fitting TRBD2. The germline gives CDR1 SGHRS, CDR2 YFSETQ. V lost 1 base to trimming and J lost 4 bases; unmatched junction nucleotides: 1. The CDR3 spans 14 residues. The CDR3 DNA reads as TGCGCCAGCAGCTTGCCTAGCGGGTACAATGAGCAGTTCTTC. Amino acids: CASSLPSGYNEQFF.

This chain joins TRBV9 and TRBJ2-1, with D perhaps matching TRBD1 (8 bases). The CDR3 sequence is 18 residues long. CDR1 and CDR2 from the germline V gene are SGDLS and YYNGEE. V was trimmed by 0 bases and J by 5 bases, leaving 21 bases between them. CDR3 bases: TGTGCCAGCAGCGTAGGGACAGGGCGGACTAGGGTCCACAATGAGCAGTTCTTC. Amino acid sequence: CASSVGTGRTRVHNEQFF.

This clone was seen just once. CDR3 bases: TGTGCCAGCAGCGTGTTTGGGGCTCCTAATGAAAAACTGTTTTTT. Translation: CASSVFGAPNEKLFF. The rearrangement joins TRBV7-8 to TRBJ1-4, with D perhaps matching TRBD1 (5 bases). Germline loops: CDR1 SGHVS, CDR2 FQNEAQ. The CDR3 is 15 residues long. V was shortened by 5 bases and J by 3 bases, with 13 bases between the two germline ends.

The V call is TRBV28, the J call TRBJ2-3, with D possibly being TRBD1 (6 bases). The CDR3 loop spans 15 amino acids. With 5 bases removed from V and 2 bases from J, the gap between germline ends came to 14 bases. The germline V gene encodes CDR1 MDHEN and CDR2 SYDVKM. The CDR3 region has the DNA TGTGCCAGCAGTGTGACAGGAAGCTTCACAGATACGCAGTATTTT. It yields the protein CASSVTGSFTDTQYF.

This clone was detected many times. The CDR3 nucleotides read TGTGCCAGCAGCTTAGTGGGGGGGCGCGGGGAGACCCAGTACTTC. Amino acids: CASSLVGGRGETQYF. V gene TRBV7-2 combines with J gene TRBJ2-5; tentatively, D is TRBD2 (7 bases). The CDR3 sequence is 15 residues long. The V end was cut by 1 base, the J end by 5 bases, with 14 bases between. The germline CDR1 and CDR2 sequences are SGHTA and FQGNSA.